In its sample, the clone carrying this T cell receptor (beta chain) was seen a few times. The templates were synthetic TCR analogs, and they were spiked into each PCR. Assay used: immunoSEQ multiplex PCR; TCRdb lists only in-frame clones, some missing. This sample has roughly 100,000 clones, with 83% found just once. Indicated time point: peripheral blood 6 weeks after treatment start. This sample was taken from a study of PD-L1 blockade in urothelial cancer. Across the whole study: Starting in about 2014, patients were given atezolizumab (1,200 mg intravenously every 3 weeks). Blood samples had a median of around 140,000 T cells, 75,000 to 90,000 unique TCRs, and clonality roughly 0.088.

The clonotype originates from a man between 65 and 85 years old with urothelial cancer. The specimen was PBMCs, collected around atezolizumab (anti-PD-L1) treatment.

DNA for the CDR3: TGTGCCAGCAGCTCGGGACAGGACACTGAAGCTTTCTTT. Its protein product is CASSSGQDTEAFF. The chain has TRBV5-4 and TRBJ1-1; 8 bases align to TRBD1. V trimming: 3 bases; J trimming: 3 bases; junction bases outside the gene matches: 1. The CDR3 spans 13 residues. Germline V gives CDR1 SGHNT, CDR2 YYREEE (reference sequence).